The rows below give T cell receptor beta chains drawn from one sample of a study of T cell repertoires in cytomegalovirus infection. MiXCR was run by TCRdb on the reads, yielding one entry per CDR3 protein. Here the sample spans hundreds of thousands of distinct CDR3 sequences, 35% to 40% being singletons. Sequences were obtained from PBMCs. The receptors originated from a human donor in good health (CMV status not recorded). Some clones in this sample may be carry-over from other donors' samples. CDR3s include the opening cysteine and the closing phenylalanine or tryptophan. Each record gives: J gene, clone size, V gene, D gene, CDR3 DNA, CDR3 protein. The D gene is left open where the match is weak. Not every row has a clone size; where given, it reads once, few, many or a size class.

TRBJ2-7 NA TRBV24-1 NA TGTGCCACCAGTGATTTTGACGGGCGTACCTACGAGCAGTACTTC CATSDFDGRTYEQYF
TRBJ1-2 NA TRBV28 NA TGTGCCAGCAGCGTATACAGGGACGGCTATGGCTACACCTTC CASSVYRDGYGYTF
TRBJ1-1 NA TRBV7-8 NA TGTGCCAGCAGCTTAAGTCGCATGCTATTGAACACTGAAGCTTTATTT CASSLSRMLLNTEALF
TRBJ2-2 few TRBV7-8 TRBD1 TGTGCCAGCAGCTTAGATAGGACGGACAGGGTGGACACCGGGGAGCTGTTTTTT CASSLDRTDRVDTGELFF
TRBJ2-1 NA TRBV12-3/TRBV12-4 TRBD2 TGTGCCAGCAGCCGTGGGACTAGCGGGGGGAATGAGCAGTTCTTC CASSRGTSGGNEQFF
TRBJ1-3 NA TRBV27 NA TGTGCCAGCAGTTTCACCGGTGGAAACACCATATATTTT CASSFTGGNTIYF
TRBJ1-1 NA TRBV11-2 NA TGTGCCAGCAGAGTATGGACAGATCCGAACACTGAAGCTTTCTTT CASRVWTDPNTEAFF
TRBJ2-2 NA TRBV7-6 TRBD2 TGTGTCAGCAGCGGGAAGCAGAAATTCACCGGGGAGCTGTTTTTT CVSSGKQKFTGELFF
TRBJ1-1 few TRBV28 NA TGTGCCAGCGTCAAAGCGGGGGGGGAAGCTTTCTTT CASVKAGGEAFF
TRBJ1-1 NA TRBV4-2 TRBD1 TGTGCCAGCAGCACCGATACAGGGGGGGATTTTTATGTTTTCTTT CASSTDTGGDFYVFF
TRBJ1-4 NA TRBV28 NA TGTGCCAGCAGTTTGGGCGAGAGGGGTGAAAAACTGTTTTTT CASSLGERGEKLFF
TRBJ2-1 NA TRBV19 NA TGTGCCAGTAGTACCCCCCGGATGTTCAAGGCCTACAATGAGCAGTTCTTC CASSTPRMFKAYNEQFF
TRBJ2-1 NA TRBV20-1 TRBD2 TGCAGTGCTAGGGGACTAGCGGGCTCCTACAATGAGCAGTTCTTC CSARGLAGSYNEQFF
TRBJ2-2 once TRBV28 TRBD1 TGTGCCAGCAGTTTAAGGACAGGGTTCGTCGGGGAGCTGTTTTTT CASSLRTGFVGELFF